A single sample is the source of the 29 T cell receptor beta chains below, sequenced in a study of vaccination and CD4 T cells after COVID-19. Sequencing of DNA taken from cultured CD4+ T cells relied on the Oncomine TCR Beta short-read assay. TCRdb itself ran the PCR reads through MiXCR, one entry per CDR3 protein. This table holds approximately 20,000 distinct CDR3 sequences, 43% found once. The treatment: 10-day PBMC culture with coronavirus spike peptide pools or control peptides (ViraFEST assay). No antigen has been assigned to these receptors. The sample consisted of CD4+ T cells from blood, cultured in vitro, taken after SARS-CoV-2 vaccination. These receptors originate from a human donor who had recovered from COVID-19.

This clonotype was counted a single time. The chain employs TRBV6-1 and TRBJ1-2, with TRBD1 identical over 9 bases. J lost 8 bases, V lost 6 bases, and 7 bases had no gene match. There are 13 residues in the CDR3. Germline V gene lookup returns CDR1 MNHNS and CDR2 SASEGT. CDR3 residues: CASSRGTGKGYTF. The CDR3 coding sequence is TGTGCCAGCAGCCGCGGGACAGGGAAAGGCTACACCTTC.

The chain couples TRBV18 to TRBJ2-7; a weak D match, TRBD1 (6 bases). CDR1 is KGHSH and CDR2 is LQKENI in the germline V gene. The ends were cut back, 3 bases at V and 1 base at J, with 16 bases in the middle. This CDR3 is 16 amino acids long. The DNA for the CDR3 is TGTGCCAGCTCACCTATCAGGGGTGGTAGTTCCTACGAGCAGTACTTC. This translates into CASSPIRGGSSYEQYF.

This chain connects TRBV6-2 or TRBV6-3 to TRBJ2-3; 8 nucleotides align to TRBD2. CDR1 and CDR2 from the germline V gene are MNHEY and SVGEGT. This CDR3 has 14 residues. V lost 8 bases and J lost 2; bases outside the gene matches: 6. The DNA of the CDR3 is TGTGCCAGCTTGACCGGGGGGGCCACAGATACGCAGTATTTT. It specifies CASLTGGATDTQYF.

This chain connects TRBV21-1 to TRBJ2-5; TRBD2 is the table's D call, not checked against the DNA. TRBV21-1 is a pseudogene locus. The CDR3 spans 15 residues. The CDR3, as DNA: TGTGCCAGCAAAGGCGGGAGAATCTGGCAGGAGACCCAGTACTTC. This encodes CASKGGRIWQETQYF.

The chain links TRBV5-5 to TRBJ1-5; TRBD1 matches 7 bases. V trimming: 0 bases; J trimming: 3 bases; junction bases outside the gene matches: 6. The V gene's germline CDR1 is SGHKS and CDR2 YYEKEE (reference sequence). The CDR3 extends over 16 amino acids. CDR3 bases: TGTGCCAGCAGCTTGGGCGCAGGGGGGCCCAATCAGCCCCAGCATTTT. Amino acids: CASSLGAGGPNQPQHF.

CDR3 protein: CASSPLTTYMNTEAFF. In nucleotides, the CDR3 is TGTGCCAGCTCACCCCTGACCACCTATATGAACACTGAAGCTTTCTTT. V usage is TRBV18 and J usage is TRBJ1-1; no clear D gene. The V end lost 3 bases, the J end lost 0 bases, and 14 bases lay between the germline ends. Germline CDR1 KGHSH, CDR2 LQKENI. This CDR3 is 16 amino acids long.

This chain joins TRBV27 and TRBJ2-5, with D possibly matching TRBD1 (5 bases). Germline V gene sequence: CDR1 MNHEY, CDR2 SMNVEV (reference sequence). The V end was cut by 3 bases, the J end by 2 bases, with 13 bases between. The CDR3 loop spans 15 amino acids. The chain's CDR3 is CASSLGQGRQETQYF. DNA of the CDR3: TGTGCCAGCAGTTTGGGGCAGGGCCGTCAAGAGACCCAGTACTTC.

This clonotype turned up a few times. The chain is built from TRBV27 and TRBJ2-2, with 12 positions matching TRBD2. Germline V gene data show CDR1 as MNHEY and CDR2 as SMNVEV (reference sequence). J was trimmed by 3 bases and V by 5 bases; bases with no gene match: 10. There are 18 residues in the CDR3. The CDR3 reads CASSATRLAGGYTGELFF. The CDR3 nucleotides read TGTGCCAGCAGTGCCACACGTCTAGCGGGAGGGTACACCGGGGAGCTGTTTTTT.

The V call is TRBV27, the J call TRBJ2-7; 11 bases match TRBD2. The CDR3 has 14 amino acids. The junction had 2 bases not matched to a gene; V was cut back by 5 bases and J by 2 bases. Germline CDR1 reads MNHEY; CDR2 reads SMNVEV (reference sequence). The CDR3 is CASSRLAGPYEQYF. The CDR3 nucleotides are TGTGCCAGCAGTCGACTAGCGGGGCCCTACGAGCAGTACTTC.

The chain joins TRBV7-9 to TRBJ1-6; 7 nucleotides line up with TRBD1. Germline V gene data show CDR1 as SEHNR and CDR2 as FQNEAQ (reference sequence). Losses at the gene ends were 5 bases for V and 9 bases for J; bases not matched to a gene: 7. This CDR3 contains 14 residues. CDR3 coding DNA: TGTGCCAGCAGCCGACAGGGTTTAGGTTCACCCCTCCACTTT. Translation gives CASSRQGLGSPLHF.

The rearrangement uses TRBV19 and TRBJ1-6; weak D call: TRBD1 (5 bases). The CDR3 covers 14 residues. V lost 4 bases to trimming and J lost 10 bases, with 14 bases between them. Germline assignment: CDR1 LNHDA and CDR2 SQIVND (reference sequence). The CDR3 nucleotides read TGTGCCAGTAGTACCGCGGGACCAGGGTCACCCCTCCACTTT. The encoded protein is CASSTAGPGSPLHF.

The chain joins TRBV4-2 to TRBJ1-2, with TRBD1 identical over 10 bases. Germline CDR1 reads LGHNA; CDR2 reads YNFKEQ. CDR3 length equals 18 residues. Trimming removed 2 bases from V and 8 bases from J; junction bases left unmatched: 17. CDR3 in amino acids: CASSQPSGTGVGVGGYTF. CDR3 nucleotide sequence: TGTGCCAGCAGCCAACCTTCCGGGACAGGGGTAGGAGTGGGGGGCTACACCTTC.

This clonotype was detected only a few times. This chain links TRBV7-8 with TRBJ1-5; D unresolved. V was shortened by 4 bases and J by 1 base, with 5 bases between the two germline ends. Germline loops: CDR1 SGHVS, CDR2 FQNEAQ. The CDR3 contains 13 residues. CDR3: CASSSISNQPQHF. CDR3 nucleotide sequence: TGTGCCAGCAGCTCCATCAGCAATCAGCCCCAGCATTTT.

The chain has TRBV5-1 and TRBJ1-2; 11 bases fit TRBD1. The V gene end was trimmed by 4 bases and the J gene end by 5 bases; junction bases not matched to a gene: 7. Germline V lookup: CDR1 SGHRS, CDR2 YFSETQ. This CDR3 spans 15 amino acids. The CDR3 nucleotides read TGCGCCAGCAGCGCCGGGACAGGGGGTCCGTATGGCTACACCTTC. It yields the protein CASSAGTGGPYGYTF.

This clonotype was observed a few times. This chain connects TRBV20-1 to TRBJ1-1, with D hard to call. Trimming left V 3 bases short and J 8 bases short, with 13 bases between. The CDR3 spans 12 residues. The germline CDR1 and CDR2 sequences are DFQATT and SNEGSKA (reference sequence). The CDR3 DNA reads as TGCAGTGCTAGGGGTCCTGGTGCGGAAGCTTTCTTT. Translation gives CSARGPGAEAFF.

This clonotype occurred a few times. The V call is TRBV11-3, the J call TRBJ2-3; a possible D gene is TRBD2 (6 bases). The length of the CDR3 is 14 residues. Trimming left V 5 bases short and J 6 bases short, with 15 bases between. Germline V gene data show CDR1 as SGHNT and CDR2 as YENEEA. CDR3 sequence reads: CASSPSRGADTQYF. The CDR3 coding sequence is TGTGCCAGCAGCCCTTCGCGGGGTGCGGATACGCAGTATTTT.

This rearrangement joins TRBV6-1 to TRBJ2-5, with 13 bases fitting TRBD2. J gave up 0 bases and V 7 bases, and 8 bases lay outside the gene matches. Germline V lookup: CDR1 MNHNS, CDR2 SASEGT. The CDR3 has 17 amino acids. Here the CDR3 reads CASTGTSGKDHQETQYF. For the CDR3, the DNA is TGTGCCAGCACCGGGACTAGCGGGAAAGACCACCAAGAGACCCAGTACTTC.

The rearrangement uses TRBV27 and TRBJ2-7, with TRBD1 matching 9 bases. V was pared by 6 bases and J by 13 bases, with 13 bases of the junction left unmatched. Germline V gives CDR1 MNHEY, CDR2 SMNVEV (reference sequence). The CDR3 runs to 13 residues. DNA of the CDR3: TGTGCCAGCAGCTTCCGACAGGGGGGGAGGCAATACTTC. Translating it yields CASSFRQGGRQYF.

The chain carries TRBV7-2 and TRBJ2-7; 13 nucleotides align to TRBD2. CDR3 size: 16 residues. Trimming at V came to 2 bases and at J to 4 bases, leaving 5 bases not matched to a gene. CDR1 and CDR2 from the germline V gene are SGHTA and FQGNSA. CDR3 loop: CASSLTGTSGTYEQYF. The CDR3, as DNA: TGTGCCAGCAGCTTAACCGGGACTAGCGGGACTTACGAGCAGTACTTC.

CDR3 DNA: TGCAGTGCTGAACTAGCGGGAGTAGGTCAGCAGTACTTC. This encodes CSAELAGVGQQYF. The chain carries TRBV20-1 and TRBJ2-7; 11 positions match TRBD2. In germline, CDR1 is DFQATT, CDR2 SNEGSKA (reference sequence). Trimming at V came to 5 bases and at J to 8 bases, leaving 8 bases not matched to a gene. The CDR3 is 13 amino acids.

This clonotype was counted a few times. The rearrangement joins TRBV27 to TRBJ1-5; TRBD1 aligns across 7 bases. With 8 bases clipped from V and 0 bases from J, the junction kept 4 bases outside the gene matches. Looked up from germline, CDR1 is MNHEY and CDR2 is SMNVEV (reference sequence). This CDR3 is built from 14 residues. The CDR3 sequence is CASRTGDSNQPQHF. CDR3 coding DNA: TGTGCCAGCCGAACAGGGGATAGCAATCAGCCCCAGCATTTT.

The chain carries TRBV7-2 and TRBJ2-5, with TRBD2 matching over 10 bases. This CDR3 comprises 16 residues. With 1 base clipped from V and 2 bases from J, the junction kept 4 bases outside the gene matches. The germline CDR1 and CDR2 sequences are SGHTA and FQGNSA. CDR3 region: CASSLVASGGQETQYF. CDR3 DNA: TGTGCCAGCAGCTTAGTGGCTAGCGGGGGACAAGAGACCCAGTACTTC.

V is TRBV20-1 and J is TRBJ1-1; 8 nucleotides align to TRBD1. V lost 0 bases to trimming and J lost 7 bases; unmatched junction nucleotides: 10. Looked up from germline, CDR1 is DFQATT and CDR2 is SNEGSKA (reference sequence). This CDR3 region has 15 residues. Here the CDR3 reads CSARDPGRGRGEAFF. In nucleotides, the CDR3 is TGCAGTGCTAGAGATCCAGGCAGGGGGCGAGGTGAAGCTTTCTTT.

This clonotype is classed as medium-sized. V usage is TRBV7-2 and J usage is TRBJ1-1; unclear D gene. CDR3 size: 13 residues. V was trimmed by 1 base and J by 11 bases, leaving 14 bases between them. CDR1 SGHTA and CDR2 FQGNSA come from the germline V gene. CDR3 bases: TGTGCCAGCAGCTTAGTAAGTCGTGGGGAGGCTTTCTTT. It is translated as CASSLVSRGEAFF.

This clonotype was detected a few times. The V gene is TRBV7-9, the J gene TRBJ2-7; a possible D gene is TRBD1 (6 bases). Per germline, CDR1 SEHNR and CDR2 FQNEAQ (reference sequence). This CDR3 is 13 amino acids long. V was trimmed by 6 bases and J by 1 base, leaving 10 bases between them. The CDR3, as DNA: TGTGCCAGCAGTGAGAGGGGGTCCTACGAGCAGTACTTC. It specifies CASSERGSYEQYF.

The chain is built from TRBV20-1 and TRBJ2-1; TRBD2 agrees at 8 bases. Unmatched junction bases numbered 11, after V lost 6 bases and J lost 7 bases. This CDR3 contains 14 residues. The V gene's germline CDR1 is DFQATT and CDR2 SNEGSKA (reference sequence). Written as DNA, the CDR3 is TGCAGTGCCGAGCGGGGGCCACCCAAGAATGAGCAGTTCTTC. Its protein is CSAERGPPKNEQFF.

The rearrangement uses TRBV12-3 or TRBV12-4 and TRBJ2-7; D is undetermined. This CDR3 spans 13 amino acids. V was pared by 3 bases and J by 4 bases, with 10 bases between. The DNA of the CDR3 is TGTGCCAGCAGTTTCTACGGAGCTTACGAGCAGTACTTC. As protein: CASSFYGAYEQYF.

In this sample, this clonotype turned up once. The chain carries TRBV28 and TRBJ2-3; 8 bases agree with TRBD2. There are 15 residues in the CDR3. V shed 4 bases, J shed 0 bases, and the junction held 3 bases outside the gene matches. Germline V gene sequence: CDR1 MDHEN, CDR2 SYDVKM. The CDR3 loop is CASSSSGSSTDTQYF. CDR3 nucleotide sequence: TGTGCCAGCAGTTCTAGCGGGTCTAGCACAGATACGCAGTATTTT.

The rearrangement uses TRBV20-1 and TRBJ1-5, with TRBD1 matching over 8 bases. Losses at the gene ends were 7 bases for V and 3 bases for J; bases not matched to a gene: 14. Per the germline V gene, CDR1 is DFQATT and CDR2 is SNEGSKA (reference sequence). The CDR3 length is 16 residues. Here the CDR3 reads CSVTRGGTGLNQPQHF. In DNA, the CDR3 is TGCAGTGTTACTCGAGGCGGGACAGGCCTCAATCAGCCCCAGCATTTT.